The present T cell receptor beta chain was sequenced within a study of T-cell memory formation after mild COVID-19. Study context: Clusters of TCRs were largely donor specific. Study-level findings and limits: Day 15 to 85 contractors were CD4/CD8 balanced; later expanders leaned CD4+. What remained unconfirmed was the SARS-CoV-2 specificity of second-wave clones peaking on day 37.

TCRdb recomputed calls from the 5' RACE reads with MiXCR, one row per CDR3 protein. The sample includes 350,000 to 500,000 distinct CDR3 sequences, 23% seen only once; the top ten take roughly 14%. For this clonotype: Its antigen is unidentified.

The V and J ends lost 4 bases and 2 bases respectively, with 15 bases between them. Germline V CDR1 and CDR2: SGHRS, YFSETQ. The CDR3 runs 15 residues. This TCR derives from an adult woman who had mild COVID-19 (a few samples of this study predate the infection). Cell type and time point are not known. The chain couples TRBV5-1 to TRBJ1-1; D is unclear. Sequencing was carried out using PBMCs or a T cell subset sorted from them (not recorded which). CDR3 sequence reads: CASSAAEGHNTEAFF. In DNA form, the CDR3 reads TGCGCCAGCAGCGCCGCCGAGGGTCACAACACTGAAGCTTTCTTT.